Listed here are 10 T cell receptor beta chains from one sample, sequenced in a study of CD8 T cells in Susac syndrome (dated by TCRdb to the late 2010s). The library was obtained by the immunoSEQ multiplex PCR assay. RNA was extracted with the RNeasy kit and roughly 0.45 to 1 ug was reverse transcribed using random hexamers. The public reads were reanalyzed by TCRdb: fastp trimming at Q25, MiXCR alignment, in-frame beta chains only. For every CDR3 protein sequence, its rows merge into one entry that carries the most common genes and DNA. Present in this sample are around 170,000 distinct CDR3 sequences, around 95% of which were seen just once. The ten top clones hold 0.15% to 0.2% of the sample. Sequenced material: CD8+ T cells from PBMCs. The origin of the receptors is a human donor with Susac syndrome.

The chain links TRBV12-3 or TRBV12-4 to TRBJ2-7, with D possibly TRBD1 on 7 matching bases. Deletions cut 2 bases from V and 4 bases from J, with 12 bases between. The CDR3 is 14 residues long. The CDR3 loop reads CASSLQGGGYEQYF. The CDR3 DNA follows: TGTGCCAGCAGTTTACAGGGGGGTGGATACGAGCAGTACTTC.

The chain combines TRBV4-1 with TRBJ1-1; 7 bases map to TRBD1. CDR3 length: 15 amino acids. The junction had 9 bases not matched to a gene; V was cut back by 4 bases and J by 4 bases. The germline gives CDR1 MGHRA, CDR2 YSYEKL. The CDR3 loop reads CASSPPEGASTEAFF. DNA of the CDR3: TGCGCCAGCAGCCCCCCAGAGGGGGCAAGCACTGAAGCTTTCTTT.

V is TRBV5-6 and J is TRBJ2-5; 9 positions match TRBD2. The germline V gene has CDR1 SGHDT and CDR2 YYEEEE. The trim removed 5 bases at V and 3 bases at J, leaving 2 bases unmatched. This CDR3 has 13 amino acids. Here the CDR3 reads CASRTSGKETQYF. DNA of the CDR3: TGTGCCAGCAGGACTAGCGGAAAAGAGACCCAGTACTTC.

V gene TRBV5-1 combines with J gene TRBJ1-2, with unresolved D. V was cut by 0 bases and J by 3 bases, with 6 bases left in between. CDR3 length equals 13 residues. From germline, CDR1 is SGHRS and CDR2 YFSETQ. The CDR3 region is CASSLEPDYGYTF. CDR3 in DNA: TGCGCCAGCAGCTTGGAACCAGACTATGGCTACACCTTC.

The chain is built from TRBV30 and TRBJ2-7; a weak D match, TRBD1 (6 bases). The CDR3 has 13 residues. Germline V lookup: CDR1 GTSNPN, CDR2 SVGIG (reference sequence). The V end was cut by 0 bases, the J end by 6 bases, with 12 bases between. The CDR3 nucleotides are TGTGCCTGGAGTGTAGCAGGGGCGGGCGAGCAGTACTTC. Its translation is CAWSVAGAGEQYF.

In its sample, this clonotype was seen a few times. The chain recombines TRBV11-2 with TRBJ1-1; D is unresolved. The V and J ends lost 1 base and 4 bases respectively, with 4 bases between them. The CDR3 runs to 12 residues. CDR1 is SGHAT, CDR2 FQNNGV, per germline. In DNA form, the CDR3 reads TGTGCCAGCAGCTTAGTTTCCACTGAAGCTTTCTTT. Amino acid sequence: CASSLVSTEAFF. The full variable domain, completed using reference TRBV11-2 and TRBJ1-1, is EAGVAQSPRYKIIEKRQSVAFWCNPISGHATLYWYQQILGQGPKLLIQFQNNGVVDDSQLPKDRFSAERLKGVDSTLKIQPAKLEDSAVYLCASSLVSTEAFFGQGTRLTVV.

The J gene is TRBJ1-1, the V gene TRBV4-1; a weak D match, TRBD1 (6 bases). The CDR3 is 15 residues long. V was shortened by 0 bases and J by 6 bases, with 14 bases between the two germline ends. The V gene's germline CDR1 is MGHRA and CDR2 YSYEKL. The CDR3 region is CASSQEREGGAEAFF. The CDR3 DNA reads TGCGCCAGCAGCCAAGAAAGGGAGGGGGGAGCTGAAGCTTTCTTT.

The chain links TRBV5-1 to TRBJ1-1, with 10 bases fitting TRBD1. CDR1 is SGHRS, CDR2 YFSETQ, per germline. CDR3 length: 16 amino acids. V shed 3 bases, J shed 0 bases, and the junction held 5 bases outside the gene matches. The DNA of the CDR3 is TGCGCCAGCAGCTCCAGACAGGGGGCAGTGAACACTGAAGCTTTCTTT. Protein: CASSSRQGAVNTEAFF.

The V gene is TRBV20-1, the J gene TRBJ1-1; TRBD1 matches 8 bases. V lost 1 base, J lost 5 bases, and 3 bases stayed unmatched. Per the germline V gene, CDR1 is DFQATT and CDR2 is SNEGSKA (reference sequence). The CDR3 loop spans 13 amino acids. This chain's CDR3 is CSARAGGQTEAFF. CDR3 bases: TGCAGTGCTAGAGCAGGGGGCCAAACTGAAGCTTTCTTT.

V usage is TRBV10-3 and J usage is TRBJ2-1; 7 positions match TRBD2. CDR1 and CDR2 (germline): ENHRY, SYGVKD. The CDR3 runs to 14 residues. The J segment lost 6 bases and the V segment lost 0 bases, leaving 2 bases of the junction unmatched. The CDR3 DNA follows: TGTGCCATCAGTGAGTCAATAGCGGGCAATGAGCAGTTCTTC. The encoded protein is CAISESIAGNEQFF.